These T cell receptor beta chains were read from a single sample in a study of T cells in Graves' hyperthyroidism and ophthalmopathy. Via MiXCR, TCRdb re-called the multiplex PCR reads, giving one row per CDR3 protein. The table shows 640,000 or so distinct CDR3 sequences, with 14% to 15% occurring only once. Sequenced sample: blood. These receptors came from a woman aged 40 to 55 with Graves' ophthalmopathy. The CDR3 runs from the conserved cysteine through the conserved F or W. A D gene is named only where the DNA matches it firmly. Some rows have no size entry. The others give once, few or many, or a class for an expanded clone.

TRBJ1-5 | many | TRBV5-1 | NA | CASSPGVSGQPQHF | TGCGCCAGCAGCCCTGGCGTATCGGGTCAGCCCCAGCATTTT
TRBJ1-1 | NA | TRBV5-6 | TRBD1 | CASSLVGQGAIAEAFF | TGTGCCAGCAGCTTGGTGGGACAGGGGGCGATCGCTGAAGCTTTCTTT
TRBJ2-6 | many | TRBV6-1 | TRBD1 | CASSEALGTGGANVLTF | TGTGCCAGCAGTGAAGCGCTCGGGACAGGGGGGGCCAACGTCCTGACTTTC
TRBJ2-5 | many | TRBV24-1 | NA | CATSDTGTPQETQYF | TGTGCCACCAGTGATACCGGGACACCACAAGAGACCCAGTACTTC
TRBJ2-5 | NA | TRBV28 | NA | CASRSLGPGAPRGTQYF | TGTGCCAGCAGATCGCTCGGTCCAGGGGCTCCAAGGGGGACCCAGTACTTC
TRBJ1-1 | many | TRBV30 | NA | CAWSRVDEAFF | TGTGCCTGGAGTAGGGTCGACGAAGCTTTCTTT
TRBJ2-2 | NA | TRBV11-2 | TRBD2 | CASSLRREGSAGELFF | TGTGCCAGCAGCTTACGGCGGGAGGGCTCGGCCGGGGAGCTGTTTTTT
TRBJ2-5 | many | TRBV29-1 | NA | CSVVAQRGETQYF | TGCAGCGTTGTGGCCCAACGGGGGGAGACCCAGTACTTC
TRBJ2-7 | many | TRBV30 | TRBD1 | CAWSRQGANEQYF | TGTGCCTGGAGTAGACAGGGGGCTAACGAGCAGTACTTC
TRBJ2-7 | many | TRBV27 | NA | CASSFSEEAYEQYF | TGTGCCAGCAGTTTTAGTGAGGAGGCCTACGAGCAGTACTTC
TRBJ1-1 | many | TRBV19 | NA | CASSIYGLNTEAFF | TGTGCCAGTAGTATATACGGTCTGAACACTGAAGCTTTCTTT
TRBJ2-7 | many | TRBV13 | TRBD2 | CASSFTSENYEQYF | TGTGCCAGCAGCTTCACTAGCGAGAACTACGAGCAGTACTTC
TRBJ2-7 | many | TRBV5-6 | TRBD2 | CASSLGTSDEQYF | TGTGCCAGCAGCCTCGGGACTAGCGACGAGCAGTACTTC
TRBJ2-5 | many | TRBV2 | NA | CASSWAEETQYF | TGTGCCAGCAGTTGGGCGGAAGAGACCCAGTACTTC
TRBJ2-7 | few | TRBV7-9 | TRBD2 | CASGSGASGNYEQYF | TGTGCCAGCGGCTCAGGGGCTAGCGGGAACTACGAGCAGTACTTC
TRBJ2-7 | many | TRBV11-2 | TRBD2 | CASSSNRPSGRGYEQYF | TGTGCCAGCAGTTCAAATCGCCCTAGCGGGAGGGGCTACGAGCAGTACTTC
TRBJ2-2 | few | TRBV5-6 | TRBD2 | CASSQRESTGELFF | TGTGCCAGCAGCCAGCGGGAGAGCACCGGGGAGCTGTTTTTT
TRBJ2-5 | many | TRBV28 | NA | CASSLLGVGGLKTQYF | TGTGCCAGCAGTCTTCTGGGGGTAGGAGGTTTAAAGACCCAGTACTTC
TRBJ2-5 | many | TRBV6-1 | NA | CASSETHRGRTQYF | TGTGCCAGCAGTGAAACGCACCGCGGAAGGACCCAGTACTTC